The clone carrying this TCR beta chain was observed a few times. Its specificity is not known. The Oncomine TCR Beta short-read assay was applied to DNA of cultured CD4+ T cells. TCRdb analysed the PCR reads with MiXCR anew, one entry per CDR3 protein. The profile shows about 18,000 distinct CDR3 sequences, 50% of them singletons. The data derive from a study of vaccination and CD4 T cells after COVID-19. Whole-study context: Post-diagnosis, post-COVID samples were collected after a median around 97 days, ranging 35 to 161. For post-vaccine samples, collection took place a median roughly 70 days after dose two, ranging from 14 to 241.

Trimming at V came to 8 bases and at J to 4 bases, leaving 10 bases not matched to a gene. The CDR3 extends over 14 amino acids. The germline gives CDR1 WNHNN, CDR2 SYGVQD (reference sequence). Sample treatment: roughly ten-day PBMC culture with coronavirus spike peptide pools or control peptides (ViraFEST assay). Study-wide points: Only post-vaccination samples contained a median approximately 90% of the reactive clones in convalescent patients.

Material for sequencing was CD4+ T cells from blood, cultured in vitro. The sequence derives from a human donor who had recovered from COVID-19. V usage is TRBV10-1 and J usage is TRBJ1-2; TRBD1 matches 7 bases. As DNA, the CDR3 is TGCGCCAGCGGCCGCGACAGGGTTGGCTATGGCTACACCTTC. It codes for CASGRDRVGYGYTF.